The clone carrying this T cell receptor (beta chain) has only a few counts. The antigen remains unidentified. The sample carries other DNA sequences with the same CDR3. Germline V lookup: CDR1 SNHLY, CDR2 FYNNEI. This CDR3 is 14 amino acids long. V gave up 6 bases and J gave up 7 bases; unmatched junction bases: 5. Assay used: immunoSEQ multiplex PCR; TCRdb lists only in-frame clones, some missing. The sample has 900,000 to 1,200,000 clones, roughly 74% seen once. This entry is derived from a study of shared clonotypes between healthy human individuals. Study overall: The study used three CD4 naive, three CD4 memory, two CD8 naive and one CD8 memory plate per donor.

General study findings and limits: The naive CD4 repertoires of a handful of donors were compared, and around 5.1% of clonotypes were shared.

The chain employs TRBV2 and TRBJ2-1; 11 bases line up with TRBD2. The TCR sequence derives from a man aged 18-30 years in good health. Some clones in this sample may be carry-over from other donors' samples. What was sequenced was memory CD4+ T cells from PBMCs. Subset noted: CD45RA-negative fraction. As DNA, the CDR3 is TGTGCCAGCAGAGGGACTAGCGGAAAAAATGAGCAGTTCTTC. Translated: CASRGTSGKNEQFF.